Shown below are 13 T cell receptor beta chains from a single sample sequenced in a study of blood T cells in healthy people across ages. Primers used in a second PCR of roughly 6 to 11 cycles were a sample-barcoded 5' primer and a J-beta primer mix. TCRdb analysed the 5' RACE reads with MiXCR anew, one entry per CDR3 protein. The table lists 1.5 million or so distinct CDR3 sequences, approximately 43% of them singletons, with over 3.5% in the top ten. The specimen sequenced was blood. The origin of the receptors is a woman aged 18-35 years in good health.

The chain carries TRBV20-1 and TRBJ1-5; tentative D call: TRBD1 (5 bases). Per the germline V gene, CDR1 is DFQATT and CDR2 is SNEGSKA (reference sequence). This CDR3 has 13 residues. Trimming stripped 3 bases from V and 7 bases from J, with 13 bases between. CDR3 amino acids: CSARARGGQPQHF. CDR3 in DNA: TGCAGTGCTAGGGCTAGGGGAGGGCAGCCCCAGCATTTT.

This chain uses TRBV20-1 with TRBJ1-2; no clear D gene. This CDR3 comprises 11 residues. Per germline, CDR1 DFQATT and CDR2 SNEGSKA (reference sequence). Trimming removed 3 bases from V and 8 bases from J, with 10 bases in between. The CDR3 reads CSARVDSGYTF. The CDR3 DNA is TGCAGTGCTAGGGTCGATAGCGGCTACACCTTC.

This clonotype was detected a few times. This rearrangement joins TRBV7-2 to TRBJ2-7, with 11 bases lining up with TRBD2. V shed 2 bases and J 1 base; nucleotides not matched to a gene: 7. Germline V gene lookup returns CDR1 SGHTA and CDR2 FQGNSA. The CDR3 spans 17 residues. The CDR3 here is CASSLRPLAGGSYEQYF. The CDR3 DNA is TGTGCCAGCAGCTTACGCCCCCTAGCGGGAGGATCCTACGAGCAGTACTTC. The complete variable domain, with remaining parts taken from reference TRBV7-2 and TRBJ2-7, reads GAGVSQSPSNKVTEKGKDVELRCDPISGHTALYWYRQSLGQGLEFLIYFQGNSAPDKSGLPSDRFSAERTGGSVSTLTIQRTQQEDSAVYLCASSLRPLAGGSYEQYFGPGTRLTVT.

Notes on this clonotype: At one boundary the junction diverges from the germline segment, which might be a read error. This chain connects TRBV28 to TRBJ1-6, with D uncertain. This CDR3 contains 17 residues. The V gene's germline CDR1 is MDHEN and CDR2 SYDVKM. The DNA for the CDR3 is TGTGCCAGCAGTTTCGAGGACGGAAGCTCCTATAATTCACCCCCCCACTTT. Translated, it gives CASSFEDGSSYNSPPHF.

The J gene is TRBJ2-1, the V gene TRBV9, with D tentatively TRBD1 or TRBD2 (5 bases each). V was shortened by 0 bases and J by 4 bases, with 11 bases between the two germline ends. The germline CDR1 and CDR2 sequences are SGDLS and YYNGEE. CDR3 size: 15 residues. In DNA, the CDR3 is TGTGCCAGCAGCGTAGTAACGGGGACGTACAATGAGCAGTTCTTC. As protein: CASSVVTGTYNEQFF.

The sample holds a few counts of this clonotype. The chain employs TRBV3-1 and TRBJ1-4; the D is unclear. CDR1 LGHDT and CDR2 YNNKEL come from the germline V gene (reference sequence). Trimming removed 0 bases at V and 4 bases at J, with 12 bases between. The CDR3 sequence is 16 residues long. CDR3 sequence reads: CASSQEGLSINEKLFF. The CDR3 region has the DNA TGTGCCAGCAGCCAAGAAGGGCTGTCTATTAATGAAAAACTGTTTTTT.

Notes on this clonotype: A single base separates this from a much larger clone, so it may be a read error. This rearrangement joins TRBV10-3 to TRBJ2-5, with D perhaps matching TRBD1 or TRBD2 (5 bases each). V was clipped by 5 bases and J by 11 bases, with 21 bases between them. The CDR3 sequence is 14 residues long. Germline CDR1 ENHRY, CDR2 SYGVKD. Here the CDR3 DNA reads TGTGCCATCAGTCCCCCGGGACGGAACAATGAGCAGTACTTC. Translating it yields CAISPPGRNNEQYF.

V usage is TRBV4-2 and J usage is TRBJ2-1; 9 nucleotides align to TRBD2. V was clipped by 0 bases and J by 3 bases; unmatched bases: 15. The germline V gene has CDR1 LGHNA and CDR2 YNFKEQ. This CDR3 contains 20 residues. For the CDR3, the DNA is TGTGCCAGCAGCCAAGAAGTTCGCTGGGGGAGCGGGAGGTACTACAATGAGCAGTTCTTC. It encodes CASSQEVRWGSGRYYNEQFF.

This clonotype was found a few times. The chain carries TRBV7-9 and TRBJ2-7; TRBD1 agrees at 9 bases. V lost 5 bases and J lost 4; bases outside the gene matches: 6. CDR3 length: 14 amino acids. Germline CDR1 reads SEHNR; CDR2 reads FQNEAQ (reference sequence). CDR3 protein: CASSQQGARYEQYF. CDR3 DNA sequence: TGTGCCAGCAGCCAACAGGGGGCTAGGTACGAGCAGTACTTC.

This clonotype was seen at least ten times. V is TRBV6-4 and J is TRBJ2-3; D unresolved. CDR3 size: 14 residues. V was cut by 0 bases and J by 3 bases, with 7 bases left in between. CDR1 is MRHNA and CDR2 is SNTAGT in the germline V gene. The CDR3 sequence is CASSDSLGTDTQYF. The CDR3 DNA reads as TGTGCCAGCAGTGACTCTTTAGGAACAGATACGCAGTATTTT.

The genes are TRBV20-1 and TRBJ1-1, with 9 bases fitting TRBD1. CDR3 length: 12 amino acids. Germline CDR1 DFQATT, CDR2 SNEGSKA (reference sequence). Unmatched junction bases numbered 5, after V lost 5 bases and J lost 7 bases. The CDR3 is CSAPGQGLEAFF. As DNA, the CDR3 is TGCAGTGCTCCGGGACAGGGCCTTGAAGCTTTCTTT.

In the case of this clonotype: An end of the junction does not agree with germline; a read error may underlie this. This sequence joins TRBV30 and TRBJ2-3; D gene uncertain. The CDR3 loop spans 16 amino acids. The V gene's germline CDR1 is GTSNPN and CDR2 SVGIG (reference sequence). The CDR3 region is CAWRATVLGLSSTRYF. The CDR3 bases are TGTGCCTGGAGGGCAACAGTCTTGGGCCTATCCAGTACGCGGTATTTT. The whole variable domain, filled in from reference TRBV30 and TRBJ2-3, reads SQTIHQWPATLVQPVGSPLSLECTVEGTSNPNLYWYRQAAGRGLQLLFYSVGIGQISSEVPQNLSASRPQDRQFILSSKKLLLSDSGFYLCAWRATVLGLSSTRYFGPGTRLTVL.

This chain uses TRBV5-1 with TRBJ2-7, with TRBD1 identical over 7 bases. With V trimmed by 3 bases and J by 0 bases, 6 bases remained unmatched. This CDR3 is built from 15 residues. The germline V gene has CDR1 SGHRS and CDR2 YFSETQ. CDR3 nucleotides: TGCGCCAGCAGCTCCTCACAGGGGCTCTCCTACGAGCAGTACTTC. Translation: CASSSSQGLSYEQYF.